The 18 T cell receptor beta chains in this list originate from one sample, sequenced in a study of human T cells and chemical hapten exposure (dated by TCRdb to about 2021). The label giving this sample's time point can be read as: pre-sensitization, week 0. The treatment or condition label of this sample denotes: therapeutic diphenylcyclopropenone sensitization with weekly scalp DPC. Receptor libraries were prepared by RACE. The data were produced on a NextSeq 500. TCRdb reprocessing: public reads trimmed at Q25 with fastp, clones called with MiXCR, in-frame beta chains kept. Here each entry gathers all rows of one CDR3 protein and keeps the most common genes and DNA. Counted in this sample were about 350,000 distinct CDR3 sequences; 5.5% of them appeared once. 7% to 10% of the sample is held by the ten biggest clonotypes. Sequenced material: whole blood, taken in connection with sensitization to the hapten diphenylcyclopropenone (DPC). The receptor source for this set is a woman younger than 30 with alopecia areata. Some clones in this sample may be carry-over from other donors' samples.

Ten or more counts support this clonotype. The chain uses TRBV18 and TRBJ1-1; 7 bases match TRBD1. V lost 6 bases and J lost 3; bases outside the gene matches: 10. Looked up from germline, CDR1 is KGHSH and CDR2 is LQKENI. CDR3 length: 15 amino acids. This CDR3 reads CASSFHEGADTEAFF. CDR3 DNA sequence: TGTGCCAGCTCCTTCCACGAGGGGGCCGACACTGAAGCTTTCTTT.

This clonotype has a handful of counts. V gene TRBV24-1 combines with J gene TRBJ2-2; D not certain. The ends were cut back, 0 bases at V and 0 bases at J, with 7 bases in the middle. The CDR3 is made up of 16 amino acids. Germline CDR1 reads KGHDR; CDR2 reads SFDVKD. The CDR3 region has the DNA TGTGCCACCAGTGATTTGAGGGCATCGAACACCGGGGAGCTGTTTTTT. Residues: CATSDLRASNTGELFF.

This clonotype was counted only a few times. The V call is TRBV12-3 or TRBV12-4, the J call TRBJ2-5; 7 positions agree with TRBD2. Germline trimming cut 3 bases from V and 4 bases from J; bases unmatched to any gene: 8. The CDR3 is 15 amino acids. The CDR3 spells CASSFLAGVGETQYF. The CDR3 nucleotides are TGTGCCAGCAGTTTTTTGGCGGGGGTCGGAGAGACCCAGTACTTC.

Here the CDR3 DNA reads TGCAGTGCTAATCGGTATCCTGCGCCCTACGAGCAGTACTTC. Its translation: CSANRYPAPYEQYF. The J gene is TRBJ2-7, the V gene TRBV20-1; D remains ambiguous. Trimming stripped 4 bases from V and 2 bases from J, with 15 bases between. Germline V lookup: CDR1 DFQATT, CDR2 SNEGSKA (reference sequence). This CDR3 comprises 14 residues.

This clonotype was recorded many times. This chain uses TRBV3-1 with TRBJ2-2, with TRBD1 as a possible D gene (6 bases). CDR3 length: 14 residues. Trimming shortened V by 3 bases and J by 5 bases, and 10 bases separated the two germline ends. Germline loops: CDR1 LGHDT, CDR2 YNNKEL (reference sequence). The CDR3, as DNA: TGTGCCAGCAGCCAGCAGGGGTTTACCGGGGAGCTGTTTTTT. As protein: CASSQQGFTGELFF.

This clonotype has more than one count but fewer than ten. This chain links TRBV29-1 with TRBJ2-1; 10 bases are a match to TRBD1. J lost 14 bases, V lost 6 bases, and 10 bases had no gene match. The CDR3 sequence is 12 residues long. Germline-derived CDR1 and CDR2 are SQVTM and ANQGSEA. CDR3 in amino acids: CSVVEPGQGKFF. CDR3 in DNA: TGCAGCGTAGTGGAACCGGGACAGGGGAAGTTCTTC.

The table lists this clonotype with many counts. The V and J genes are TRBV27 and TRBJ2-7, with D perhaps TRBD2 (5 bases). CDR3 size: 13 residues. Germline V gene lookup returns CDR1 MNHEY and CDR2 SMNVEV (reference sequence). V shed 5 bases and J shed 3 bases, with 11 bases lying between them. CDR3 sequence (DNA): TGTGCCAGCAGTCCCCCTCGGGGCTACGAGCAGTACTTC. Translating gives CASSPPRGYEQYF.

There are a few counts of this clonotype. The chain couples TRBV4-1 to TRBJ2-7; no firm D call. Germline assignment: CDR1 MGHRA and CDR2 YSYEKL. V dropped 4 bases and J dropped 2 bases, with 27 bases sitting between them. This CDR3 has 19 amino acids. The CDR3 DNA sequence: TGCGCCAGCAGCCCGAACGACGACTCCGATAGGATAGCCACCTACGAGCAGTACTTC. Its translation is CASSPNDDSDRIATYEQYF.

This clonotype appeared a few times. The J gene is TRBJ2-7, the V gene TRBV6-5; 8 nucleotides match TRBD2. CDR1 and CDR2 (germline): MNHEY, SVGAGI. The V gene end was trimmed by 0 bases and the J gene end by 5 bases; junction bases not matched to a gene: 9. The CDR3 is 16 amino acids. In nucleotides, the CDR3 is TGTGCCAGCAGTTACTCACTGCCGGGGGGGCTGCACGAGCAGTACTTC. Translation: CASSYSLPGGLHEQYF.

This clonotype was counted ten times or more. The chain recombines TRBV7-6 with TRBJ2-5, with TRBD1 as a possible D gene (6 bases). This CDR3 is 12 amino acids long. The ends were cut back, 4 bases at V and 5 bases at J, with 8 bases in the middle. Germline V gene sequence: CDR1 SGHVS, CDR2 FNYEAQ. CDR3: CASSSRGETQYF. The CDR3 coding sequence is TGTGCCAGCAGCTCTAGGGGGGAGACCCAGTACTTC.

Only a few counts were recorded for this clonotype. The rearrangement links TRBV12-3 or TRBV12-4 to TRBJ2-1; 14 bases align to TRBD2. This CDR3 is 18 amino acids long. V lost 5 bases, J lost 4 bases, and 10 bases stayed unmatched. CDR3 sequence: CASSLGLAGGNYYNEQFF. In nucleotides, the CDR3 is TGTGCCAGCAGTCTAGGACTAGCGGGGGGCAACTATTACAATGAGCAGTTCTTC.

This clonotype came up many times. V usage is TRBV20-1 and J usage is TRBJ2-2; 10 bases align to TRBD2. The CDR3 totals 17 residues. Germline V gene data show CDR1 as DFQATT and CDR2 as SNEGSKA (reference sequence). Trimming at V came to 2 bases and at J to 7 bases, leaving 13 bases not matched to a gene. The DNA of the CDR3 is TGCAGTGCTAGATCCGACGGGAGCGGGGGGGCTGTCGGGGAGCTGTTTTTT. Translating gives CSARSDGSGGAVGELFF.

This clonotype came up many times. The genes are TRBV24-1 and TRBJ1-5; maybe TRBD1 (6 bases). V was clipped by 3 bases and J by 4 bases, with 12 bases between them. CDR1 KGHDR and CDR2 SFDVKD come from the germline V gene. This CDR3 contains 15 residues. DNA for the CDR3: TGTGCCACCAGTGATCGGGACACGGGGAATCAGCCCCAGCATTTT. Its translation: CATSDRDTGNQPQHF.

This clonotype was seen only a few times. CDR3 sequence reads: CASSPSGLREQFF. The CDR3 DNA follows: TGTGCCAGCTCACCCTCAGGGTTGCGGGAGCAGTTCTTC. The chain recombines TRBV18 with TRBJ2-1, with D tentatively TRBD1 (5 bases). Trimming took off 3 bases at V and 10 bases at J, with 13 bases between the two ends. From germline, CDR1 is KGHSH and CDR2 LQKENI. This CDR3 contains 13 residues. Full variable domain (remainder filled in from reference TRBV18 and TRBJ2-1): NAGVMQNPRHLVRRRGQEARLRCSPMKGHSHVYWYRQLPEEGLKFMVYLQKENIIDESGMPKERFSAEFPKEGPSILRIQQVVRGDSAAYFCASSPSGLREQFFGPGTRLTVL.

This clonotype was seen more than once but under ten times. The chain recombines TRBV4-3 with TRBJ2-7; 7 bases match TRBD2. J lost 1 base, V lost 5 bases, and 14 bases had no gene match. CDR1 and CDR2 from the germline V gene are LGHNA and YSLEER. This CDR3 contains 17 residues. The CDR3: CASSYGGGGGNSYEQYF. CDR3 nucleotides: TGCGCCAGCAGCTATGGCGGGGGTGGCGGGAATTCCTACGAGCAGTACTTC.

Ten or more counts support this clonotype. The chain's CDR3 is CSARPQGANSPLHF. The DNA of the CDR3 is TGCAGTGCTAGGCCACAGGGGGCGAACTCACCCCTCCACTTT. V is TRBV20-1 and J is TRBJ1-6, with 9 bases that match TRBD1. J gave up 10 bases and V 3 bases, and 7 bases lay outside the gene matches. This CDR3 is 14 amino acids long. CDR1 is DFQATT, CDR2 SNEGSKA, per germline (reference sequence).

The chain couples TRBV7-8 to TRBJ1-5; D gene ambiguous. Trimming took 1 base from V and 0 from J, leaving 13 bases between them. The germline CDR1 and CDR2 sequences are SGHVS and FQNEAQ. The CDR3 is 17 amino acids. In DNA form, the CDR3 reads TGTGCCAGCAGCTTAGAATCGGCCCGCGGTAGCAATCAGCCCCAGCATTTT. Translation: CASSLESARGSNQPQHF.

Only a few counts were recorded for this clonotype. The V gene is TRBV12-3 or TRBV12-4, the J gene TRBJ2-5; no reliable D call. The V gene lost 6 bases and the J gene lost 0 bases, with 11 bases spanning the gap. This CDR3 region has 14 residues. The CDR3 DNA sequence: TGTGCCAGCAGGCTGGGCCGAAACCAAGAGACCCAGTACTTC. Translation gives CASRLGRNQETQYF.